Sequencing of this T cell receptor beta chain was carried out in a study of CD8+CD57+ T cells in acquired aplastic anemia. Across the study: DNA per sorted CD4+ or CD8+ sample ranged 0.2 to 27.4 ug, averaging roughly 3.3 ug. Healthy-donor CD4+ cells averaged about 10 million reads.

Study-wide findings and caveats: The number of CD8+ CDR3 sequences shared by patients and controls was twenty-nine.

A word on this clonotype: Its specificity is unknown.

The V gene lost 6 bases and the J gene lost 4 bases, with 10 bases spanning the gap. This CDR3 has 12 residues. CDR3 and TCR beta VDJ profiling relied on genomic DNA as the template. TCRdb passed the reads through MiXCR, listing each CDR3 protein once. Of around 51,000 distinct CDR3 sequences in the sample, about 78% were seen once. This chain joins TRBV12-3 or TRBV12-4 and TRBJ2-7; D is perhaps TRBD1 or TRBD2 (6 bases each). The clonotype comes from a human donor in good health, serving as a control. Sequencing was carried out using sorted CD4+, CD8+, or CD8+CD57+ T cells (not recorded which) from PBMCs. This CDR3 reads CASRQGLYEQYF. In nucleotides, the CDR3 is TGTGCCAGCAGACAGGGACTTTACGAGCAGTACTTC.